This T cell receptor beta chain originates from a study of identical twins. Whole-study results and caveats: Possibly, invariant MAIT and iNKT cells partly confounded zero-insertion analyses.

This CDR3 comprises 18 residues. Germline V gene sequence: CDR1 SQVTM, CDR2 ANQGSEA. The V end lost 1 base, the J end lost 0 bases, and 22 bases lay between the germline ends. Details on this clonotype: Its antigen remains unidentified.

A universal primer binding site was introduced by template switching. The final cDNA contained unique molecular identifiers. TCRdb re-called the 5' RACE reads with MiXCR, one entry per CDR3 protein. The data hold 690,000 or so distinct CDR3 sequences, with around 8.3% observed a single time. These data also featured in a second study, about yellow fever vaccine responses in identical twins.

The sequence was collected from a woman aged 18 to 35 in good health. Sequenced input: PBMCs. This sequence joins TRBV29-1 and TRBJ2-7; TRBD1 might be the D (5 bases). The CDR3 bases are TGCAGCGTTGAAGGACGCGACAGTCGGAATAGGAGCTCCTACGAGCAGTACTTC. It is translated as CSVEGRDSRNRSSYEQYF.